This record looks at one TCR beta chain sequence and its context. Its target is not known. V shed 0 bases, J shed 4 bases, and the junction held 10 bases outside the gene matches. There are 18 residues in the CDR3. The V gene's germline CDR1 is MNHEY and CDR2 SVGEGT. The sample originates from a study of Ad26.COV2.S vaccination and SARS-CoV-2 variants. For the study at large: Donor allocation was to the COV1001 Ad26.COV2.S trial arm. Each vaccinee took Ad26.COV2.S intramuscularly, once or twice 56 days apart.

General study results and limits: There was reportedly substantial breadth in spike-specific CD8+ and CD4+ T cell responses after vaccination. Across vaccine and placebo recipients, the breadth of non-spike TCRs was similar.

Assay used: immunoSEQ multiplex PCR; TCRdb lists only in-frame clones, some missing. The table includes over 250,000 clones, 87% detected once. As for treatment: 15 to 20 received Ad26.COV2.S at low or high dose, single or two shots; roughly 5 received placebo; per-sample allocation not given. The investigators took samples on day 63 after the first vaccine or placebo injection. The sequence came from a person aged 18-60 years who received the Ad26.COV2.S COVID-19 vaccine or a placebo. The sequencing here drew on peripheral blood, taken in a trial of Ad26.COV2.S vaccine versus placebo. The chain links TRBV6-2 or TRBV6-3 to TRBJ1-1, with TRBD1 matching 11 bases. The CDR3 region is CASSYSLTGQGAGTEAFF. The CDR3 DNA sequence: TGTGCCAGCAGTTACTCACTAACCGGACAGGGGGCGGGCACTGAAGCTTTCTTT.